This T cell receptor beta chain was sequenced for a study of blood T cells in healthy people across ages. This clonotype was counted between two and nine times. The germline gives CDR1 MNHEY, CDR2 SVGEGT. The length of the CDR3 is 16 residues. Between the trimmed V and J ends, which lost 2 bases and 3 bases, there was a span of 14 bases. The second PCR ran roughly 6 to 11 cycles with a sample-barcoded 5' primer and J-beta primers. Via MiXCR, TCRdb re-called the 5' RACE reads, giving one row per CDR3 protein. The sample has about 1.6 million distinct CDR3 sequences, roughly 32% seen once. The source material was blood. The rearrangement joins TRBV6-2 or TRBV6-3 to TRBJ2-1, with TRBD2 as a possible D gene (5 bases). This TCR came from a woman in her twenties or thirties in good health. In DNA form, the CDR3 reads TGTGCCAGCAGTTACGGAGCCGAGGGTCGCTACAATGAGCAGTTCTTC. Protein product: CASSYGAEGRYNEQFF.